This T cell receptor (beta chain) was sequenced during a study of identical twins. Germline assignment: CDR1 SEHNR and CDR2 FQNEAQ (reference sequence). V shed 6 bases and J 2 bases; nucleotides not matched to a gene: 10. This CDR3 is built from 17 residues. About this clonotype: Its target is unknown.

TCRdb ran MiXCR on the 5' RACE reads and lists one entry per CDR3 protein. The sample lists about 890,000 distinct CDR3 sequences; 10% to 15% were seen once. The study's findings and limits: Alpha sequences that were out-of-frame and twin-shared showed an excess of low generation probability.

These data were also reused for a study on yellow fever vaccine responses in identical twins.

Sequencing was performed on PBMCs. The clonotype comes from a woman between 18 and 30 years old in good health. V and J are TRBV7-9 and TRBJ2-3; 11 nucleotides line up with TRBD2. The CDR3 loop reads CASSFQRLAGPTDTQYF. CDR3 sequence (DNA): TGTGCCAGCAGTTTCCAAAGACTAGCGGGGCCCACAGATACGCAGTATTTT.